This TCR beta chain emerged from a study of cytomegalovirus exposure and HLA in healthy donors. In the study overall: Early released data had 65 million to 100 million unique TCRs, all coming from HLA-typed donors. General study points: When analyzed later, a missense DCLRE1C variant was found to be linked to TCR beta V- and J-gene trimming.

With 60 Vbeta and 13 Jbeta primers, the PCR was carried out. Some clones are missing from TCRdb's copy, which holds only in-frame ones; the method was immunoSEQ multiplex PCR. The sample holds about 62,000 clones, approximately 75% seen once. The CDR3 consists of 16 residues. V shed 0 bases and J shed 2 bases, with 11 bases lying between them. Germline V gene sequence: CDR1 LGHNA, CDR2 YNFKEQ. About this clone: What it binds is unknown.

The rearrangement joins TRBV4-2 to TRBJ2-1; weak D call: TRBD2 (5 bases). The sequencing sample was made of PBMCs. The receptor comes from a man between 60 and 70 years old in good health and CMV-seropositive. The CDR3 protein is CASSQDRGFPYNEQFF. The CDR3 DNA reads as TGTGCCAGCAGCCAAGATCGCGGGTTCCCCTACAATGAGCAGTTCTTC.